A single sample is the source of the 26 T cell receptor beta chains below, sequenced in a study of early stage breast cancer tumors. This table comes from immunoSEQ multiplex PCR, and its TCRdb copy is limited to in-frame clones, with some not included. The sample holds just over 50,000 clones, roughly 78% seen once. Sequenced material: blood. These TCRs come from a person in their 40s with breast cancer.

CDR3: CSVESQGPGELFF. CDR3 nucleotide sequence: TGCAGCGTTGAATCCCAGGGGCCCGGGGAGCTGTTTTTT. The gene calls are TRBV29-1 and TRBJ2-2, with D possibly being TRBD1 (6 bases). V lost 2 bases and J lost 6, with 10 bases in between. Looked up from germline, CDR1 is SQVTM and CDR2 is ANQGSEA. The CDR3 sequence is 13 residues long.

The chain carries TRBV11-3 and TRBJ2-1; the match to TRBD2 covers 12 bases. The trim removed 4 bases at V and 5 bases at J, leaving 12 bases unmatched. The CDR3 runs to 18 residues. Germline loops: CDR1 SGHNT, CDR2 YENEEA. This CDR3 is CASSSASGTSGPDNEQFF. In nucleotides, the CDR3 is TGTGCCAGCAGCTCAGCCTCTGGGACTAGCGGGCCCGACAATGAGCAGTTCTTC. Based on the CDR3 plus reference TRBV11-3 and TRBJ2-1, the full variable domain is EAGVVQSPRYKIIEKKQPVAFWCNPISGHNTLYWYLQNLGQGPELLIRYENEEAVDDSQLPKDRFSAERLKGVDSTLKIQPAELGDSAVYLCASSSASGTSGPDNEQFFGPGTRLTVL.

The chain recombines TRBV10-2 with TRBJ2-3; D call uncertain. V lost 2 bases, J lost 6 bases, and 6 bases lay in between. The CDR3 runs 12 residues. The germline V gene has CDR1 WSHSY and CDR2 SAAADI. The DNA of the CDR3 is TGCGCCAGCAGTGAGGGGTTCGATACGCAGTATTTT. Its translation: CASSEGFDTQYF.

The gene calls are TRBV29-1 and TRBJ2-2, with TRBD2 matching 8 bases. After removal of 4 bases from V and 1 base from J, the junction contained 11 bases not matched to a gene. From germline, CDR1 is SQVTM and CDR2 ANQGSEA. There are 17 residues in the CDR3. The CDR3 sequence: CSVGGRGGSGNTGELFF. CDR3 bases: TGCAGCGTTGGCGGCCGGGGGGGAAGCGGGAACACCGGGGAGCTGTTTTTT.

This clone showed up just once. The chain uses TRBV5-6 and TRBJ2-3, with D possibly TRBD2 on 6 matching bases. Trimming cost V 3 bases and J 2 bases, with 16 bases left between them. Per the germline V gene, CDR1 is SGHDT and CDR2 is YYEEEE. CDR3 size: 16 residues. The CDR3: CASSYSSSGNTDTQYF. The CDR3 DNA follows: TGTGCCAGCAGCTATTCGAGTAGCGGTAACACAGATACGCAGTATTTT.

This clone was observed a single time. V gene TRBV4-1 combines with J gene TRBJ2-1; the match to TRBD2 covers 12 bases. This CDR3 spans 15 amino acids. V lost 3 bases, J lost 8 bases, and 5 bases stayed unmatched. Per germline, CDR1 MGHRA and CDR2 YSYEKL. The CDR3 is CASSHSLAGGDEQFF. The DNA of the CDR3 is TGCGCCAGCAGCCATTCCCTAGCGGGAGGGGATGAGCAGTTCTTC.

The chain has TRBV4-1 and TRBJ2-1; perhaps D is TRBD1 or TRBD2 (7 bases each). This CDR3 is 15 amino acids long. Germline-derived CDR1 and CDR2 are MGHRA and YSYEKL. Trimming took off 4 bases at V and 5 bases at J, with 15 bases between the two ends. This CDR3 reads CASSRSGTENNEQFF. CDR3 in DNA: TGCGCCAGCAGCCGCAGCGGGACAGAGAACAATGAGCAGTTCTTC.

The gene calls are TRBV11-3 and TRBJ2-3, with D perhaps assigned TRBD1 or TRBD2 (5 bases each). V was shortened by 1 base and J by 2 bases, with 13 bases between the two germline ends. The CDR3 sequence is 16 residues long. Germline V gene sequence: CDR1 SGHNT, CDR2 YENEEA. CDR3 DNA: TGTGCCAGCAGCTTAGGCGTGCGAGGGGTCACAGATACGCAGTATTTT. Translating it yields CASSLGVRGVTDTQYF.

A few counts support this clone. This chain links TRBV27 with TRBJ2-3; D is unclear. The germline V gene has CDR1 MNHEY and CDR2 SMNVEV (reference sequence). This CDR3 is 11 amino acids long. V was shortened by 3 bases and J by 6 bases, with 4 bases between the two germline ends. The CDR3 reads CASSFSDTQYF. The CDR3 DNA follows: TGTGCCAGCAGTTTCTCGGATACGCAGTATTTT.

This sequence joins TRBV29-1 and TRBJ2-7, with 11 bases aligning to TRBD1. V lost 7 bases to trimming and J lost 6 bases; unmatched junction nucleotides: 5. CDR1 and CDR2 (germline): SQVTM, ANQGSEA. The CDR3 has 12 residues. CDR3 in DNA: TGCAGCGGCAGGACAGGGGGCGGCGAGCAGTACTTC. Protein product: CSGRTGGGEQYF.

There are a few counts of this clone. J is TRBJ1-1 and V is TRBV18; D is possibly TRBD1 (5 bases). V was cut by 3 bases and J by 1 base, with 9 bases left in between. CDR3 length: 14 residues. Looked up from germline, CDR1 is KGHSH and CDR2 is LQKENI. The CDR3 coding sequence is TGTGCCAGCTCACCTACACAGGCGAACACTGAAGCTTTCTTT. It encodes CASSPTQANTEAFF.

This sequence joins TRBV2 and TRBJ2-5; a weak D match, TRBD1 (6 bases). This CDR3 has 13 amino acids. Trimming took off 4 bases at V and 5 bases at J, with 11 bases between the two ends. The germline V gene encodes CDR1 SNHLY and CDR2 FYNNEI. For the CDR3, the DNA is TGTGCCAGCAGTGTTGGACAGAGGGAGACCCAGTACTTC. Translating gives CASSVGQRETQYF.

V usage is TRBV2 and J usage is TRBJ1-3; no firm D call. The CDR3 is 14 amino acids. V lost 6 bases and J 2 bases, leaving 11 bases between the germline ends. Looked up from germline, CDR1 is SNHLY and CDR2 is FYNNEI. CDR3 sequence: CASSPGSTGNTIYF. The DNA of the CDR3 is TGTGCCAGCAGCCCGGGGTCAACTGGAAACACCATATATTTT.

In this sample, this clone turned up a few times. V is TRBV5-1 and J is TRBJ2-1; the D gene is possibly TRBD1 (5 bases). Looked up from germline, CDR1 is SGHRS and CDR2 is YFSETQ. This CDR3 region has 15 residues. The ends were cut back, 3 bases at V and 8 bases at J, with 18 bases in the middle. CDR3: CASSSTPSLGDEQFF. Written as DNA, the CDR3 is TGCGCCAGCAGCTCGACACCATCCCTAGGGGATGAGCAGTTCTTC. Looking up the rest from reference TRBV5-1 and TRBJ2-1 gives the full variable domain: KAGVTQTPRYLIKTRGQQVTLSCSPISGHRSVSWYQQTPGQGLQFLFEYFSETQRNKGNFPGRFSGRQFSNSRSEMNVSTLELGDSALYLCASSSTPSLGDEQFFGPGTRLTVL.

V usage is TRBV7-6 and J usage is TRBJ2-1; unclear D gene. The CDR3 is 13 residues long. Germline assignment: CDR1 SGHVS and CDR2 FNYEAQ. V was trimmed by 4 bases and J by 8 bases, leaving 12 bases between them. This CDR3 reads CASSSRPLYEQFF. DNA for the CDR3: TGTGCCAGCAGCTCACGTCCCCTTTATGAGCAGTTCTTC.

V gene TRBV30 combines with J gene TRBJ2-4; TRBD1 is a possible D gene (5 bases). From germline, CDR1 is GTSNPN and CDR2 SVGIG (reference sequence). Trimming removed 6 bases from V and 6 bases from J, with 15 bases in between. The CDR3 contains 13 residues. The CDR3 DNA reads as TGTGCCTGTGGTCTAGGGGTGGGAAACATTCAGTACTTC. This gives the protein CACGLGVGNIQYF.

This sequence joins TRBV7-9 and TRBJ2-4; 10 nucleotides align to TRBD1. V trimming: 2 bases; J trimming: 7 bases; junction bases outside the gene matches: 11. Per germline, CDR1 SEHNR and CDR2 FQNEAQ (reference sequence). This CDR3 is 17 amino acids long. CDR3 residues: CASSLPSPLDRGNIQYF. The CDR3 DNA follows: TGTGCCAGCAGCTTACCCTCCCCTTTGGACAGGGGGAACATTCAGTACTTC.

The chain's CDR3 is CASSSITGGASEAFF. CDR3 DNA: TGTGCCAGCAGCTCGATCACAGGGGGCGCGTCTGAAGCTTTCTTT. The genes are TRBV5-5 and TRBJ1-1, with 9 bases aligning to TRBD1. The CDR3 runs to 15 residues. The germline V gene encodes CDR1 SGHKS and CDR2 YYEKEE (reference sequence). Germline trimming cut 3 bases from V and 6 bases from J; bases unmatched to any gene: 9.

The rearrangement uses TRBV19 and TRBJ1-2; D not resolved. Germline CDR1 reads LNHDA; CDR2 reads SQIVND (reference sequence). Trimming removed 5 bases from V and 2 bases from J, with 6 bases in between. There are 12 residues in the CDR3. The CDR3 is CASSANNYGYTF. In nucleotides, the CDR3 is TGTGCCAGTAGTGCCAACAACTATGGCTACACCTTC.

This clone came up a few times. The chain couples TRBV19 to TRBJ2-6; TRBD2 matches at 9 bases. V dropped 1 base and J dropped 3; count of bases not matched to a gene: 7. Per germline, CDR1 LNHDA and CDR2 SQIVND (reference sequence). The CDR3 consists of 18 residues. CDR3 bases: TGTGCCAGTAGTATAGGGGGCGGGAGGGCCGGTGGGGCCAACGTCCTGACTTTC. This encodes CASSIGGGRAGGANVLTF.

This clone was recorded a few times. This chain connects TRBV2 to TRBJ1-1; D perhaps matches TRBD1 (5 bases). The CDR3 extends over 14 amino acids. Trimming removed 2 bases from V and 6 bases from J, with 13 bases in between. CDR1 SNHLY and CDR2 FYNNEI come from the germline V gene. This chain's CDR3 is CASSERGEYPEAFF. The CDR3 nucleotides are TGTGCCAGCAGTGAACGGGGGGAATATCCTGAAGCTTTCTTT.

V is TRBV2 and J is TRBJ2-7; possible D gene TRBD1, 6 bases. CDR1 and CDR2 (germline): SNHLY, FYNNEI. This CDR3 is 13 amino acids long. V lost 8 bases and J lost 6, with 17 bases in between. CDR3 bases: TGTGCCAGCGGGTGGGGGCGGTCCGGCGAGCAGTACTTC. As protein: CASGWGRSGEQYF.

This sequence joins TRBV7-6 and TRBJ2-5; 8 positions match TRBD1. V shed 1 base, J shed 5 bases, and the junction held 3 bases outside the gene matches. Per the germline V gene, CDR1 is SGHVS and CDR2 is FNYEAQ. The CDR3 totals 14 residues. CDR3 protein: CASSLGTGWETQYF. CDR3 in DNA: TGTGCCAGCAGCTTAGGGACAGGGTGGGAGACCCAGTACTTC.

The chain recombines TRBV11-2 with TRBJ1-5, with 9 bases aligning to TRBD1. V shed 5 bases and J 4 bases; nucleotides not matched to a gene: 3. Germline V gene lookup returns CDR1 SGHAT and CDR2 FQNNGV. The CDR3 runs 14 residues. The CDR3 DNA is TGTGCCAGCAGCCGAGGGACAGGGAATCAGCCCCAGCATTTT. Amino acids: CASSRGTGNQPQHF. The full variable domain, rest sourced from reference TRBV11-2 and TRBJ1-5, is EAGVAQSPRYKIIEKRQSVAFWCNPISGHATLYWYQQILGQGPKLLIQFQNNGVVDDSQLPKDRFSAERLKGVDSTLKIQPAKLEDSAVYLCASSRGTGNQPQHFGDGTRLSIL.

The chain uses TRBV6-4 and TRBJ2-3, with TRBD2 as a possible D gene (5 bases). Trimming left V 0 bases short and J 1 base short, with 5 bases between. CDR3 length: 14 amino acids. Germline V gene lookup returns CDR1 MRHNA and CDR2 SNTAGT. This CDR3 is CASSDSEGTDTQYF. DNA for the CDR3: TGTGCCAGCAGTGACTCGGAGGGCACAGATACGCAGTATTTT.

The rearrangement joins TRBV30 to TRBJ2-1; TRBD2 matches 14 bases. Germline V lookup: CDR1 GTSNPN, CDR2 SVGIG (reference sequence). This CDR3 spans 17 amino acids. V shed 4 bases and J 4 bases; nucleotides not matched to a gene: 9. The DNA of the CDR3 is TGTGCCTGGAAGGGACTAGCGGGAGAAGGGTGGTACAATGAGCAGTTCTTC. Its translation: CAWKGLAGEGWYNEQFF.